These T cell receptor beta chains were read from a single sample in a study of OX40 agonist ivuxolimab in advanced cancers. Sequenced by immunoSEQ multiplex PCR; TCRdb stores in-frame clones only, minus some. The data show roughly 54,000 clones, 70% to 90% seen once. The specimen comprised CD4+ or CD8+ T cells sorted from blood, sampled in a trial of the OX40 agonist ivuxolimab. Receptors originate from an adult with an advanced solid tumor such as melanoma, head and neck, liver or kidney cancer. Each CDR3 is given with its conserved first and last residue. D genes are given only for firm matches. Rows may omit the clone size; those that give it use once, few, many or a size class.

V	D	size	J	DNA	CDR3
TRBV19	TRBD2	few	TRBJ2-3	TGTGCCAGTACTATCTCCAGCGGGAAACCAGATACGCAGTATTTT	CASTISSGKPDTQYF
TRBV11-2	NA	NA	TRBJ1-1	TGTGCCAGCAGCTTATCCGGGACTCCTGGGGCTTTCTTT	CASSLSGTPGAFF
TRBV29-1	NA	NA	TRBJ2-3	TGCAGCGTCCACGAGAAGGGGGATACGCAGTATTTT	CSVHEKGDTQYF
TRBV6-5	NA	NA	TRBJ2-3	TGTGCCAGCAGTTACTCTATGGGGACAGATACGCAGTATTTT	CASSYSMGTDTQYF
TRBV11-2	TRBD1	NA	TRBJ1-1	TGTGCCAGCAGCGGGTACAGGGGTAAGACTGAAGCTTTCTTT	CASSGYRGKTEAFF
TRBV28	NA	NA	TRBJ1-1	TGTGCCAGCAGTCCAGTGATGAACACTGAAGCTTTCTTT	CASSPVMNTEAFF
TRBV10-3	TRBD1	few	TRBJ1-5	TGTGCCATCAGCAACGACCCCAGGGGGTTGAGCAATCAGCCCCAGCATTTT	CAISNDPRGLSNQPQHF
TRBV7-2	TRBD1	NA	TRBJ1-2	TGTGCCAGCAGCCTAGGACAGGGTGAGGGAGGCTACACCTTC	CASSLGQGEGGYTF
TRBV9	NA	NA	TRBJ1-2	TGTGCCAGCAGCGTAGGTTCAGACTCGGGTGGCTACACCTTC	CASSVGSDSGGYTF
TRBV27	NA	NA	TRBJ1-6	TGTGCCAGCAGTCTGACAGCAGCTCATAATTCACCCCTCCACTTT	CASSLTAAHNSPLHF
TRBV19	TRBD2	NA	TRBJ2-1	TGTGCCAGTAGTATGCTCCGGGAGGGACTAAAGTACAATGAGCAGTTCTTC	CASSMLREGLKYNEQFF
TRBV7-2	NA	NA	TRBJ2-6	TGTGCCAGCAGCTCCCATACAGGGGAGGATCGTGGGGCCAACGTCCTGACTTTC	CASSSHTGEDRGANVLTF
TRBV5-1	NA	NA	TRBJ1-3	TGCGCCAGCAGCTTGGGCCCAGGGGAAGACACCATATATTTT	CASSLGPGEDTIYF
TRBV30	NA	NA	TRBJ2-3	TGTGCCTGGAGTCCCCAGGAATTGCAGTATTTT	CAWSPQELQYF
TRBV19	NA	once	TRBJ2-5	TGTGCCAGTAGTATCGGGGGGCTGGGGACCCAGTACTTC	CASSIGGLGTQYF
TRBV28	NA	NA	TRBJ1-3	TGTGCCAGCATCCCAGGGACAGGAAACACCATATATTTT	CASIPGTGNTIYF
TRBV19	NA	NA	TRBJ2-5	TGTGCCAGTAGTAAAAGGCGGAGCCAAGAGACCCAGTACTTC	CASSKRRSQETQYF
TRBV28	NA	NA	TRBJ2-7	TGTGCCAGCAATCAGGGCGGAATCTCCTACGAGCAGTACTTC	CASNQGGISYEQYF
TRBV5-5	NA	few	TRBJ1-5	TGTGCCAGCAGCTCGACAGGCAATAGCAATCAGCCCCAGCATTTT	CASSSTGNSNQPQHF
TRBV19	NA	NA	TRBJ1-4	TGTGCCAGTAGTATACCACAGGGATCGGAACTGTTTTTT	CASSIPQGSELFF
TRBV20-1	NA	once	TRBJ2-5	TGCAGTGCTAGACCTGGAGAGACCCAGTACTTC	CSARPGETQYF
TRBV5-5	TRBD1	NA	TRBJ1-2	TGTGCCAGCAGCCTACAGTCTTGGACAGGGGCTCCGAACTATGGCTACACCTTC	CASSLQSWTGAPNYGYTF
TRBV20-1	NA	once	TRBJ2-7	TGCAGTGCCGAAGCCTTGGGGGAGCAGTACTTC	CSAEALGEQYF
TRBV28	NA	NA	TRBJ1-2	TGTGCCAGCAGTACAGGAGACGGCTACACCTTC	CASSTGDGYTF
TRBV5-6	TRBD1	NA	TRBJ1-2	TGTGCCAGCAGCCCCGGGACAGGGGCCGCATTTAACTATGGCTACACCTTC	CASSPGTGAAFNYGYTF
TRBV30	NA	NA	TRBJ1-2	TGTGCCTGGAACATCGCGGGGGTCATCTATGGCTACACCTTC	CAWNIAGVIYGYTF
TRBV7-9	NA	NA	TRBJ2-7	TGTGCCAGCAGCTTGCCCCCACTGGGGGATCCGGACTGGGACGAGCAGTACTTC	CASSLPPLGDPDWDEQYF
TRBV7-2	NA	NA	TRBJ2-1	TGTGCCAGCAGCCCGGCCTTCGCCAATGAGCAGTTCTTC	CASSPAFANEQFF
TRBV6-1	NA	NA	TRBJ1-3	TGTGCCAGCCAGACAGGTTCGGGAAACACCATATATTTT	CASQTGSGNTIYF
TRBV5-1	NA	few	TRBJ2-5	TGCGCCAGCAGCTTTGGGGGTTCAGAGACCCAGTACTTC	CASSFGGSETQYF
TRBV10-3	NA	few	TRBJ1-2	TGTGCCATCGACCCGACAGCTAACTATGGCTACACCTTC	CAIDPTANYGYTF
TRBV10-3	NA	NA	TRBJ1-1	TGTGCCATCAGTGTAGCAGGGGCCGGTAAGAACACTGAAGCTTTCTTT	CAISVAGAGKNTEAFF
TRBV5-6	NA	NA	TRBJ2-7	TGTGCCAGCAGCCCCGGCCGGCGGGTCTCCTACGAGCAGTACTTC	CASSPGRRVSYEQYF
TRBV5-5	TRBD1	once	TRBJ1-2	TGTGCCAGCAGCTTGGTTGGGACAGGGATCGTTGGCTACACCTTC	CASSLVGTGIVGYTF
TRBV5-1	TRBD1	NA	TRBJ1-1	TGCGCCAGCAGCTTGGACCGGCAGGGGGCCACTGAAGCTTTCTTT	CASSLDRQGATEAFF
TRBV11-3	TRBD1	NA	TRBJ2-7	TGTGCCAGCAGCCAAACTGGGACAGGGGGAGAAGAGCAGTACTTC	CASSQTGTGGEEQYF
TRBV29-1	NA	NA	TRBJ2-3	TGCAGCGTTCAAAAAGGACTGCAAACAGATACGCAGTATTTT	CSVQKGLQTDTQYF
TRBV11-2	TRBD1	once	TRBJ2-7	TGTGCCAGCAGCCCCACAGGGGTTGGCGAGCAGTACTTC	CASSPTGVGEQYF
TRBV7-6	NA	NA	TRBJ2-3	TGTGCCAGCAGCCCCTTTACTCCTCCAGATACGCAGTATTTT	CASSPFTPPDTQYF
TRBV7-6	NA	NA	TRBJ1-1	TGTGCCAGCAGCTTAGCGTCCAGGGTAGACACTGAAGCTTTCTTT	CASSLASRVDTEAFF
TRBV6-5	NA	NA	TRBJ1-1	TGTGCCAGCAGGGACCCCGAGGGGACTGAAGCTTTCTTT	CASRDPEGTEAFF
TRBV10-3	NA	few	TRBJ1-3	TGTGCCATCAGGAGAGACGGAGGAATGAACACCATATATTTT	CAIRRDGGMNTIYF
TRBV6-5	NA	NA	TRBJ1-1	TGTGCCAGCAGTTCCCTCTTTGGGCATGAAGCTTTCTTT	CASSSLFGHEAFF
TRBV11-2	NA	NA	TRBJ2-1	TGTGCCAGCAGCTTAGAGGGTCGGCTGGGCAATGAGCAGTTCTTC	CASSLEGRLGNEQFF
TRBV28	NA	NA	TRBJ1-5	TGTGCCAGCAGTTTATTGGGGGTTAGTCAGCCCCAGCATTTT	CASSLLGVSQPQHF
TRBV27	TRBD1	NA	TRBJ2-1	TGTGCCAGCAGTTCCCGACAGGGGCGGGTTACTGAGCAGTTCTTC	CASSSRQGRVTEQFF
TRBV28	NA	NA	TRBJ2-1	TGTGCCAGCAGTTCTCCTAGGGGAGCCTCGGGAGATGAGCAGTTCTTC	CASSSPRGASGDEQFF
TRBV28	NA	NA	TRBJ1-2	TGTGCCAGCAGTTTTTCGACAGGAGTCGATGGCTACACCTTC	CASSFSTGVDGYTF
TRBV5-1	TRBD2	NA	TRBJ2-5	TGCGCCAGCAGTCTTGGGGAGGGCCCCCAAGAGACCCAGTACTTC	CASSLGEGPQETQYF
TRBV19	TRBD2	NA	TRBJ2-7	TGTGCCAGTAGTAGGGGACTAGCGGGAACCAGCTCCTACGAGCAGTACTTC	CASSRGLAGTSSYEQYF
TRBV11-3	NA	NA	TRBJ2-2	TGTGCCAGCAGCTTAGATCTCGGGGAGCTGTTTTTT	CASSLDLGELFF
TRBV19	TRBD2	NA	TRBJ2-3	TGTGCCAGCCAAGGACTAGCGGGACCCCAATGGCCCCACACAGATACGCAGTATTTT	CASQGLAGPQWPHTDTQYF
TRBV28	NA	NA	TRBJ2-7	TGTGCCAGCAGTTTCTCCGCCGATTCACCCTACGAGCAGTACTTC	CASSFSADSPYEQYF